The clone carrying this T cell receptor beta chain was picked up a small number of times. The repertoire was sequenced with immunoSEQ multiplex PCR; TCRdb's copy has only in-frame clones and lacks some. Of about 150,000 clones listed, about four fifths are singletons. This sample stems from a study of blood T cell repertoires in COVID-19. About the study: The cDNA or gDNA used as material had been derived from T cells, B-cell-depleted T cells, or PBMCs.

There are 18 residues in the CDR3. Trimming at V came to 8 bases and at J to 0 bases, leaving 16 bases not matched to a gene. CDR1 GTSNPN and CDR2 SVGIG come from the germline V gene (reference sequence). This chain links TRBV30 with TRBJ1-6; 7 nucleotides line up with TRBD1. The specimen was peripheral blood. This TCR came from a young man with COVID-19, enrolled during active disease. Here the CDR3 DNA reads TGTGCCGTACAAAGGGGGCGCCCATCCAGCTCCTATAATTCACCCCTCCACTTT. The encoded protein is CAVQRGRPSSSYNSPLHF.